This entry lists 11 T cell receptor beta chains sequenced from one sample in a study of monozygotic twins with inflammatory bowel disease. TCRdb reanalyzed the 5' RACE reads, giving one entry per CDR3 protein sequence and no DNA. This table lists some 210,000 distinct CDR3 sequences. Sequenced material: blood. Source of these receptors: a human donor with ulcerative colitis or Crohn's disease, or a healthy co-twin of an affected twin (not recorded which).

The V and J genes are TRBV4-2 and TRBJ2-3; the D gene TCRdb calls, TRBD2, cannot be checked with no DNA. Germline V gene sequence: CDR1 LGHNA, CDR2 YNFKEQ. There are 18 residues in the CDR3. This CDR3 reads CASSQAGTSGGRTDTQYF.

This chain uses TRBV20-1 with TRBJ2-4; TCRdb names TRBD1, which stays unverified in the absence of DNA. The CDR3 spans 18 residues. Germline V gene lookup returns CDR1 DFQATT and CDR2 SNEGSKA (reference sequence). The CDR3 protein is CSARVNPPRDILSDIQYF.

The V gene is TRBV6-2 or TRBV6-3, the J gene TRBJ2-5; the TCRdb D gene call, TRBD2, has no DNA to confirm it. Germline V gene lookup returns CDR1 MNHEY and CDR2 SVGEGT. The CDR3 extends over 14 amino acids. The CDR3 loop is CASSRSGRRGTQYF.

The V call is TRBV6-2 or TRBV6-3, the J call TRBJ1-1; the D gene TCRdb calls, TRBD1, cannot be checked with no DNA. CDR3 length: 13 residues. Germline values: CDR1 MNHEY, CDR2 SVGEGT. CDR3 loop: CASLRTGETEAFF.

The chain is built from TRBV19 and TRBJ2-3; TCRdb selects TRBD1, and the lack of DNA leaves this call unchecked. Per the germline V gene, CDR1 is LNHDA and CDR2 is SQIVND (reference sequence). The CDR3 covers 15 residues. The CDR3 sequence is CASSTGPTNEGTQYF. The complete variable domain, with remaining parts taken from reference TRBV19 and TRBJ2-3, reads DGGITQSPKYLFRKEGQNVTLSCEQNLNHDAMYWYRQDPGQGLRLIYYSQIVNDFQKGDIAEGYSVSREKKESFPLTVTSAQKNPTAFYLCASSTGPTNEGTQYFGPGTRLTVL.

The V gene is TRBV11-2, the J gene TRBJ1-2. The CDR3 runs 15 residues. Germline V gene lookup returns CDR1 SGHAT and CDR2 FQNNGV. This CDR3 is CASSLSRTDDYGYTF.

The chain has TRBV11-1 and TRBJ2-7; TCRdb's D gene call, TRBD2, goes unchecked for lack of DNA. Germline lookup yields CDR1 SGHAT and CDR2 FQDESV (reference sequence). The CDR3 is 18 amino acids. The CDR3 loop reads CASSLRTSGGPSTYEQYF.

V and J are TRBV20-1 and TRBJ1-5; the TRBD1 assignment by TCRdb is unverifiable without DNA. The V gene's germline CDR1 is DFQATT and CDR2 SNEGSKA (reference sequence). The CDR3 length is 14 residues. The chain's CDR3 is CSARRRDSNQPQHF.

The chain employs TRBV6-5 and TRBJ2-3; absent DNA, TCRdb's TRBD1 call cannot be checked. The CDR3 loop spans 15 amino acids. Per germline, CDR1 MNHEY and CDR2 SVGAGI. The chain's CDR3 is CASSYTHGGTDTQYF.

V gene TRBV5-1 combines with J gene TRBJ2-5. There are 13 residues in the CDR3. Germline assignment: CDR1 SGHRS and CDR2 YFSETQ. The CDR3 loop is CASSLDRKETQYF.

The V gene is TRBV7-2, the J gene TRBJ2-7. Per germline, CDR1 SGHTA and CDR2 FQGNSA. The CDR3 extends over 13 amino acids. CDR3 in amino acids: CASSLIEDYEQYF.